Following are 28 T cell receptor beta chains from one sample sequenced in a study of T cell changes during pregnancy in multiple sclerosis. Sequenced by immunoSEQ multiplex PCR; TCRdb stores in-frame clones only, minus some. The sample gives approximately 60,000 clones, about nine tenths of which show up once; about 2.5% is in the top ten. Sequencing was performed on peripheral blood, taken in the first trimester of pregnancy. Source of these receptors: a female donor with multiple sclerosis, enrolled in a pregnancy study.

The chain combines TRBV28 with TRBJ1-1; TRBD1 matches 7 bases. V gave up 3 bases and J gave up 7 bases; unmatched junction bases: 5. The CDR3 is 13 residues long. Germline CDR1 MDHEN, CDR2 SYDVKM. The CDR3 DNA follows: TGTGCCAGCAGTTTCTCCGGGACAGTTGAAGCTTTCTTT. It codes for CASSFSGTVEAFF.

In DNA form, the CDR3 reads TGTGCCAGCAGTGAAGCTGGCCTCGCAAGGAGGGCTTTCTTT. This codes for CASSEAGLARRAFF. The chain recombines TRBV6-1 with TRBJ1-1; no clear D. V dropped 0 bases and J dropped 11 bases, with 16 bases sitting between them. The CDR3 length is 14 residues. Germline V gives CDR1 MNHNS, CDR2 SASEGT.

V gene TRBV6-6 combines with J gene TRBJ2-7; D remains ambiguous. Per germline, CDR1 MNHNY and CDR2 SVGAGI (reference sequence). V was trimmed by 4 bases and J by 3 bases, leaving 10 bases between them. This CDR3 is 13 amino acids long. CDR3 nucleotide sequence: TGTGCCAGCAGTTTCGAAACAGACTACGAGCAGTACTTC. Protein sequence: CASSFETDYEQYF.

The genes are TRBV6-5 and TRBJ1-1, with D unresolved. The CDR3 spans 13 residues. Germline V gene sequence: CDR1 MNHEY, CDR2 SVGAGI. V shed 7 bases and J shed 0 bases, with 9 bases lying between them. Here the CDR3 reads CASKVTVNTEAFF. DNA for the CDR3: TGTGCCAGCAAAGTCACAGTGAACACTGAAGCTTTCTTT.

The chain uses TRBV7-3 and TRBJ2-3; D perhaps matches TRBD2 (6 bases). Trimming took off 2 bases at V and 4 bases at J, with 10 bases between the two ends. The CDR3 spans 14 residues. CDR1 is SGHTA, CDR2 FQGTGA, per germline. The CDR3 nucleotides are TGTGCCAGCAGCTTAGCGGGATTCGCAGATACGCAGTATTTT. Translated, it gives CASSLAGFADTQYF.

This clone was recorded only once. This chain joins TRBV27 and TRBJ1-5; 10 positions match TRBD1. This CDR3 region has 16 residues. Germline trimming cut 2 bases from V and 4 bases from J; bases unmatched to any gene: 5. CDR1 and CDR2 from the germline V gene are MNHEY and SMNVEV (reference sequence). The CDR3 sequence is CASSLEGQGLNQPQHF. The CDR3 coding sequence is TGTGCCAGCAGTTTAGAGGGACAGGGGTTGAATCAGCCCCAGCATTTT.

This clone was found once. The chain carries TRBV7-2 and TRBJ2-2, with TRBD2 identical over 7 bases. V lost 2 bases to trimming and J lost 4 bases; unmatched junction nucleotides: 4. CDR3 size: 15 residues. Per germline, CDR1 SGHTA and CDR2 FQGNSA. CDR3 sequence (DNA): TGTGCCAGCAGCTTACGGGGCGGGGGCACCGGGGAGCTGTTTTTT. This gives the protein CASSLRGGGTGELFF.

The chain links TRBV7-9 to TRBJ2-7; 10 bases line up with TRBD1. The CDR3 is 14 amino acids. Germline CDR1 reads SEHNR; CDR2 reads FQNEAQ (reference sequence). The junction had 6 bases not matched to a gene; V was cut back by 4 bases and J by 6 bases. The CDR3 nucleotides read TGTGCCAGCAGCTCGACAGGGGGCCTACTCGAGCAGTACTTC. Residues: CASSSTGGLLEQYF. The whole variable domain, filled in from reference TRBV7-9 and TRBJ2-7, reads DTGVSQNPRHKITKRGQNVTFRCDPISEHNRLYWYRQTLGQGPEFLTYFQNEAQLEKSRLLSDRFSAERPKGSFSTLEIQRTEQGDSAMYLCASSSTGGLLEQYFGPGTRLTVT.

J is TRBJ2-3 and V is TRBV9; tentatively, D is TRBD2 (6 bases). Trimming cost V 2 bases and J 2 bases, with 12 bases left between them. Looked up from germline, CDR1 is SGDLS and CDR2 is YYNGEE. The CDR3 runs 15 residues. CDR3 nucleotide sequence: TGTGCCAGCAGCGTGGGGGACTTACTCACAGATACGCAGTATTTT. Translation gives CASSVGDLLTDTQYF.

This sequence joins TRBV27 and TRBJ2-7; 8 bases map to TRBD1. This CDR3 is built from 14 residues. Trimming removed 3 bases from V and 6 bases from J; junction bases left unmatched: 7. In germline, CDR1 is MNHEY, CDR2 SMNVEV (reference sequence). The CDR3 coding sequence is TGTGCCAGCAGTTTGGGGCAGGGGGCGGGCGAGCAGTACTTC. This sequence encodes CASSLGQGAGEQYF.

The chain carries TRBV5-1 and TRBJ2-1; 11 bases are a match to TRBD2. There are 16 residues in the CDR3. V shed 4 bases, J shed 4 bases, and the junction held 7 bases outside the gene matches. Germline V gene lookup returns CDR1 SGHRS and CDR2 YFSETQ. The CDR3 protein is CASSPKLAGEYNEQFF. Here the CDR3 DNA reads TGCGCCAGCAGCCCAAAACTAGCGGGAGAGTACAATGAGCAGTTCTTC.

CDR3 region: CASNQALPPYEQYF. Written as DNA, the CDR3 is TGTGCCAGCAACCAAGCGTTACCTCCCTACGAGCAGTACTTC. The chain links TRBV6-5 to TRBJ2-7; no reliable D call. Trimming removed 7 bases at V and 2 bases at J, with 15 bases between. From germline, CDR1 is MNHEY and CDR2 SVGAGI. This CDR3 has 14 residues.

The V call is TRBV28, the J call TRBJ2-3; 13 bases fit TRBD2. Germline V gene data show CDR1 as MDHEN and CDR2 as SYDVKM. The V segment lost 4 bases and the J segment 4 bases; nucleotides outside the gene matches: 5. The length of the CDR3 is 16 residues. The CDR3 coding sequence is TGTGCCAGCAGTTCCTGGACTAGCGGGAGTTCAGATACGCAGTATTTT. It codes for CASSSWTSGSSDTQYF.

CDR3 nucleotides: TGTGCCAGCAGCGGCGGGCCTGGGAATGAGCAGTTCTTC. Translated: CASSGGPGNEQFF. The V gene is TRBV7-9, the J gene TRBJ2-1, with D possibly TRBD2 on 5 matching bases. CDR3 size: 13 residues. V was clipped by 5 bases and J by 7 bases, with 12 bases between them. The germline gives CDR1 SEHNR, CDR2 FQNEAQ (reference sequence).

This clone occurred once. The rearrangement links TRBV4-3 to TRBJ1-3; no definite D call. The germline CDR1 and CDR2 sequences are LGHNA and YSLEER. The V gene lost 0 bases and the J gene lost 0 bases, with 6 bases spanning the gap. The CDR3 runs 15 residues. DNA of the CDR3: TGCGCCAGCAGCCAAGATACGGGCTCTGGAAACACCATATATTTT. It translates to CASSQDTGSGNTIYF.

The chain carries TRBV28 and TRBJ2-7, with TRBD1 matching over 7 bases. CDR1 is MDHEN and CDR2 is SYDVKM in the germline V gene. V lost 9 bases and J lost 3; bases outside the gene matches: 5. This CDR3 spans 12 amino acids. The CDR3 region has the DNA TGTGCCAGTACCGGACAGGTCTACGAGCAGTACTTC. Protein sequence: CASTGQVYEQYF.

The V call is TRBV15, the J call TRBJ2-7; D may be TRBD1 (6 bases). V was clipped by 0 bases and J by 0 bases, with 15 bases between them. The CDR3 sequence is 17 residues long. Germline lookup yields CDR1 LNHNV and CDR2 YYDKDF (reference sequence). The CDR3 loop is CATSRDAQGSHSYEQYF. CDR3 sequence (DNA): TGTGCCACCAGCAGAGATGCCCAGGGGTCCCACTCCTACGAGCAGTACTTC.

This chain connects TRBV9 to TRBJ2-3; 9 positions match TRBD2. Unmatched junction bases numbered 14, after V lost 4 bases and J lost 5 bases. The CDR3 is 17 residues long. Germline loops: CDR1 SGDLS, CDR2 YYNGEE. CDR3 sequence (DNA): TGTGCCAGCAGCATAACTGTTAGCGGGAGAAGCGGAGATACGCAGTATTTT. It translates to CASSITVSGRSGDTQYF.

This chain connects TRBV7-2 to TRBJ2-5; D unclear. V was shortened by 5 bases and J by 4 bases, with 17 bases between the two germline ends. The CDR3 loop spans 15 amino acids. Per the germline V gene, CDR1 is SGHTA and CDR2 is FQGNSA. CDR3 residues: CASSMTSAQGETQYF. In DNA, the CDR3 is TGTGCCAGCAGCATGACCTCAGCGCAAGGAGAGACCCAGTACTTC.

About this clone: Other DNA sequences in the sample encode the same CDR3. The CDR3 bases are TGTGCCAGCAGCGTACAGGGGAACACTGAAGCTTTCTTT. The encoded protein is CASSVQGNTEAFF. This chain connects TRBV9 to TRBJ1-1, with D possibly being TRBD1 (5 bases). Germline V gene lookup returns CDR1 SGDLS and CDR2 YYNGEE. This CDR3 region has 13 residues. Trimming shortened V by 1 base and J by 1 base, and 5 bases separated the two germline ends.

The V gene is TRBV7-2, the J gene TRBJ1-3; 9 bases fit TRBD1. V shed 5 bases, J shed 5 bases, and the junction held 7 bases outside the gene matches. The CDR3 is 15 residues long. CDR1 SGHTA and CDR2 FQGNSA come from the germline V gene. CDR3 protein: CASSKEGTGRNTIYF. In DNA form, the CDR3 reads TGTGCCAGCAGCAAAGAGGGGACAGGGAGAAACACCATATATTTT.

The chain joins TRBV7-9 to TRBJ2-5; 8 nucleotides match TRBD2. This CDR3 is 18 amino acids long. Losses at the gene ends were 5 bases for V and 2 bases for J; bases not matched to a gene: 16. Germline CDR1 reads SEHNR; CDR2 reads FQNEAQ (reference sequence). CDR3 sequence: CASSPPKLLSGKQETQYF. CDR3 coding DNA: TGTGCCAGCAGCCCCCCTAAGCTACTTAGCGGGAAACAAGAGACCCAGTACTTC.

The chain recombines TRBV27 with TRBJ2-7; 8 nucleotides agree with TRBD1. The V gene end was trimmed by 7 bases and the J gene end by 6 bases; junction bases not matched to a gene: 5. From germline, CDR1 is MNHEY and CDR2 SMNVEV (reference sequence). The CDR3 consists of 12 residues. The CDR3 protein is CASKRTGSEQYF. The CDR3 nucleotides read TGTGCCAGCAAACGGACAGGGAGCGAGCAGTACTTC.

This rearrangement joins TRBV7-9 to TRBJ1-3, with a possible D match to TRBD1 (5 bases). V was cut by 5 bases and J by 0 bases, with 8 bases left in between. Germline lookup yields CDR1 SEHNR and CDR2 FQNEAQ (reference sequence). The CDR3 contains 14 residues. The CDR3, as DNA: TGTGCCAGCAGCATGACAGACTCTGGAAACACCATATATTTT. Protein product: CASSMTDSGNTIYF.

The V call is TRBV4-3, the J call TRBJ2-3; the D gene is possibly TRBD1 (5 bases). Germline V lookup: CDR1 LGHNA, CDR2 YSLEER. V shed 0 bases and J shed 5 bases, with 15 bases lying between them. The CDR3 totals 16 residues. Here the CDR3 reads CASSQDAQGQGDTQYF. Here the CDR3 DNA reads TGCGCCAGCAGCCAAGATGCCCAGGGTCAAGGAGATACGCAGTATTTT.

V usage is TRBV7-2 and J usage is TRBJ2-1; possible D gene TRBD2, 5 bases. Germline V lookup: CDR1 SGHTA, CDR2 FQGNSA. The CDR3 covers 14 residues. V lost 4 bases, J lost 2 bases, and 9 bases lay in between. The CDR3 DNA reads TGTGCCAGCAGCTCTCCCGGGGCCTACAATGAGCAGTTCTTC. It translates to CASSSPGAYNEQFF.

The CDR3 DNA follows: TGTGCCAGCAGTGTCCGCCCGACAGGGGAGGTTGATGATGAGCAGTTCTTC. Its translation is CASSVRPTGEVDDEQFF. The chain links TRBV6-4 to TRBJ2-1, with 8 bases that match TRBD1. Trimming took 4 bases from V and 8 from J; bases not matched to a gene: 16. Germline V gives CDR1 MRHNA, CDR2 SNTAGT. This CDR3 region has 17 residues.

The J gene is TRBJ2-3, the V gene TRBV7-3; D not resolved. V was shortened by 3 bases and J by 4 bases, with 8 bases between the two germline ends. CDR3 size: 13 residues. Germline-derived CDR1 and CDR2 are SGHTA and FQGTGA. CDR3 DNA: TGTGCCAGCAGCTTCAGTCGGGCAGATACGCAGTATTTT. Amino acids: CASSFSRADTQYF.